What follows describes a single T cell receptor beta chain. Its antigen is still unknown. This specimen belongs to a study of Graves' ophthalmopathy and Graves' hyperthyroidism. Overall study: At the time of initial diagnosis and before any treatment, peripheral blood was collected.

Amplification of the TCR beta CDR3 regions used RNA transcripts (as template). First-round RT-PCR with HTBI primers preceded a second-round multiplex PCR. TCRdb fed the multiplex PCR reads into MiXCR, producing one record per CDR3 protein. This sample has over 150,000 distinct CDR3 sequences; less than 45% occur once, and the top ten carry about 5.8%. General study points: Clonotypes were expanded in thyroid at above 0.001 frequency, and most also appeared in blood.

Active ophthalmopathy (CAS at least 3, NOSPECS at least 4), lasting under 3 months. PBMCs came from roughly 9.2 ml of fresh peripheral blood. The CDR3 runs 17 residues. V shed 0 bases, J shed 5 bases, and the junction held 8 bases outside the gene matches. CDR1 and CDR2 from the germline V gene are SGHAT and FQNNGV. The sequence was obtained from a woman aged 40 to 50 with Graves' ophthalmopathy. Sequencing used peripheral blood. The genes are TRBV11-2 and TRBJ2-5; 11 bases are a match to TRBD2. This CDR3 is CASSLDPRTSGRETQYF. In DNA form, the CDR3 reads TGTGCCAGCAGCTTAGACCCCAGGACTAGCGGGCGGGAGACCCAGTACTTC.